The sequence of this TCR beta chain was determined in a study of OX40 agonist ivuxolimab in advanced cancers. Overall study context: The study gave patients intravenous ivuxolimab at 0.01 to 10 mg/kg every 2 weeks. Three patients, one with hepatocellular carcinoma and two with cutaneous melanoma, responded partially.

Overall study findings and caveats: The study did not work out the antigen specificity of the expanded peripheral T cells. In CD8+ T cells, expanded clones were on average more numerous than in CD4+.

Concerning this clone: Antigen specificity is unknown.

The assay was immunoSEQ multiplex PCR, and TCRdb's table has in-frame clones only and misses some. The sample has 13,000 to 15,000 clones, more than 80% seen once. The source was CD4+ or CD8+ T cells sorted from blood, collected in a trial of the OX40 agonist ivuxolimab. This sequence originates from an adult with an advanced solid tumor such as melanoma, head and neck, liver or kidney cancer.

The DNA of the CDR3 is TGTGCCAGTAGTCGCCGTGACGGGAACACTGAAGCTTTCTTT. Protein sequence: CASSRRDGNTEAFF. This chain links TRBV19 with TRBJ1-1; D unresolved. Trimming pared 5 bases from V and 1 base from J, leaving 11 bases between. The CDR3 spans 14 residues. CDR1 is LNHDA, CDR2 SQIVND, per germline (reference sequence).